A selection of T cell receptor beta chains follows, all from one sample in a study of early T cells in non-severe SARS-CoV-2 infection. Each CDR3 protein gets one entry after TCRdb re-called the 5' RACE reads with MiXCR. The repertoire holds about 60,000 distinct CDR3 sequences, around 21% seen once, with approximately 15% in the top ten. The source material was whole blood, sampled at baseline. All receptors derive from an adult who was a healthcare worker with PCR-confirmed SARS-CoV-2 infection or an uninfected control (not recorded which). Each CDR3 is given with its conserved first and last residue. D genes are given only for firm matches. Some rows mark clone size as missing; the rest say once, few, many or name a class of expanded clone.

V: TRBV7-9
size: .
J: TRBJ1-1
D: .
DNA: TGTGCCAGCAGCTTAAAAGATGAAGGTTTCTTT
CDR3: CASSLKDEGFF

V: TRBV7-2
size: .
J: TRBJ2-1
D: .
DNA: TGTGCCAGCAGCCTTACTGGCAGCTCCTACAATGAGCAGTTCTTC
CDR3: CASSLTGSSYNEQFF

V: TRBV27
size: .
J: TRBJ1-5
D: .
DNA: TGTGCCAGCAGTTTATCAACAGGGAGCAATCAGCCCCAGCATTTT
CDR3: CASSLSTGSNQPQHF

V: TRBV7-6
size: few
J: TRBJ1-2
D: .
DNA: TGTGCCAGCAGCTTAGGGACCTCTTACTATGGCTACACCTTC
CDR3: CASSLGTSYYGYTF

V: TRBV3-1
size: many
J: TRBJ2-7
D: TRBD2
DNA: TGTGCCAGCAGCCCAGGGCTAGCGGAATACGAGCAGTACTTC
CDR3: CASSPGLAEYEQYF

V: TRBV3-1
size: .
J: TRBJ1-1
D: .
DNA: TGTGCCAGCAAAACGGGAGAGAACACTGAAGCTTTCTTT
CDR3: CASKTGENTEAFF

V: TRBV2
size: few
J: TRBJ2-1
D: .
DNA: TGTGCCAGCAACACGGACGAAGATGAGCAGTTCTTC
CDR3: CASNTDEDEQFF

V: TRBV20-1
size: few
J: TRBJ1-5
D: TRBD1
DNA: TGCAGTGCTAGAGATGGGACAGGGACCGGCAATCAGCCCCAGCATTTT
CDR3: CSARDGTGTGNQPQHF

V: TRBV15
size: many
J: TRBJ2-3
D: .
DNA: TGTGCCACCAGCAGAGCGGGGGAGACGCAGTATTTT
CDR3: CATSRAGETQYF

V: TRBV5-1
size: .
J: TRBJ1-1
D: TRBD1
DNA: TGCGCCAGCAGCTCAAGGGGGCAAGGTGAAGCTTTCTTT
CDR3: CASSSRGQGEAFF

V: TRBV28
size: .
J: TRBJ2-3
D: .
DNA: TGTGCCAGCGGAGGGACGGCACCTAGCACAGATACGCAGTATTTT
CDR3: CASGGTAPSTDTQYF

V: TRBV5-4
size: .
J: TRBJ2-1
D: .
DNA: TGTGCCAGCAGCAGTACTCCCAACAGCGAGCAGTTCTTC
CDR3: CASSSTPNSEQFF

V: TRBV5-1
size: .
J: TRBJ2-2
D: TRBD2
DNA: TGCGCCAGCAGCCCGGGACTAGCGAACACCGGGGAGCTGTTTTTT
CDR3: CASSPGLANTGELFF

V: TRBV29-1
size: .
J: TRBJ1-2
D: .
DNA: TGCAGCGTTGATGCAGTCTATGGCTACACCTTC
CDR3: CSVDAVYGYTF

V: TRBV5-1
size: .
J: TRBJ1-1
D: .
DNA: TGCGCCAGCAGCTCCGGGCCGGTAGGGACTGAAGCTTTCTTT
CDR3: CASSSGPVGTEAFF

V: TRBV3-1
size: .
J: TRBJ2-7
D: .
DNA: TGTGCCAGCAGCCAAGTCCCAAGCCACGAGCAGTACTTC
CDR3: CASSQVPSHEQYF

V: TRBV6-6
size: .
J: TRBJ1-4
D: .
DNA: TGTGCCAGCAGTTCGAGGCGGGATAATGAAAAACTGTTTTTT
CDR3: CASSSRRDNEKLFF

V: TRBV20-1
size: many
J: TRBJ2-1
D: TRBD2
DNA: TGCAGTGCAGCAAGGACTAGCGGGGGGCACAATGAGCAGTTCTTC
CDR3: CSAARTSGGHNEQFF

V: TRBV2
size: .
J: TRBJ1-2
D: .
DNA: TGTGCCAGCAGTGAAATAGGGAGGGGCTATGGCTACACCTTC
CDR3: CASSEIGRGYGYTF

V: TRBV7-9
size: .
J: TRBJ1-2
D: .
DNA: TGTGCCAGCAGCTTAACAGGACCCACCCTGGGAGGCTACACCTTC
CDR3: CASSLTGPTLGGYTF

V: TRBV20-1
size: few
J: TRBJ1-2
D: .
DNA: TGCAGTGCTCCGAATGGCTACACCTTC
CDR3: CSAPNGYTF

V: TRBV19
size: .
J: TRBJ1-2
D: .
DNA: TGTGCCAGTAGTCCCGACCGGGCGATTAACTATGGCTACACCTTC
CDR3: CASSPDRAINYGYTF